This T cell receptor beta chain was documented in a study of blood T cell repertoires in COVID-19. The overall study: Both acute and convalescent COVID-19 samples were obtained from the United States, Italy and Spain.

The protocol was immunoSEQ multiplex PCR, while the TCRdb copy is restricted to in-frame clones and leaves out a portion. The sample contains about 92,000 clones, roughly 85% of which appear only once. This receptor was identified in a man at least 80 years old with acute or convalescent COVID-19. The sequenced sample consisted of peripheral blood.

This CDR3 reads CASSQEAGRGNIQYF. The CDR3 DNA reads TGTGCCAGCAGTCAGGAGGCAGGGAGGGGAAACATTCAGTACTTC. V usage is TRBV7-2 and J usage is TRBJ2-4; 7 bases align to TRBD2. This CDR3 has 15 residues. In germline, CDR1 is SGHTA, CDR2 FQGNSA. V was clipped by 6 bases and J by 6 bases; unmatched bases: 11.